A single sample gave rise to the 24 T cell receptor beta chains below, sequenced in a study of blood T cell repertoires in COVID-19. The table came from immunoSEQ multiplex PCR; TCRdb's copy has only in-frame clones and leaves some out. There are about 260,000 clones in the sample; 75% to 90% occur only once, and about 9.1% lies in the top ten. The sample was peripheral blood. These receptors were collected from a human donor in a cohort sampled during active COVID-19.

V usage is TRBV2 and J usage is TRBJ1-2; TRBD1 is a possible D gene (5 bases). This CDR3 contains 15 residues. Trimming took off 6 bases at V and 4 bases at J, with 18 bases between the two ends. Germline CDR1 SNHLY, CDR2 FYNNEI. The CDR3 loop is CASRPRQGASYGYTF. CDR3 coding DNA: TGTGCCAGCAGACCCCGGCAGGGTGCTAGCTATGGCTACACCTTC.

The gene calls are TRBV9 and TRBJ1-1; 7 nucleotides match TRBD1. The CDR3 has 14 residues. V was pared by 4 bases and J by 1 base, with 4 bases of the junction left unmatched. Germline-derived CDR1 and CDR2 are SGDLS and YYNGEE. This chain's CDR3 is CASSTRQGNTEAFF. CDR3 nucleotides: TGTGCCAGCAGCACCCGACAGGGGAACACTGAAGCTTTCTTT.

The CDR3 DNA reads as TGTGCCAGCAGCCAAGGGGGAACTAGCGGGAAATACGAGCAGTACTTC. Its protein product is CASSQGGTSGKYEQYF. The chain has TRBV11-2 and TRBJ2-7; 10 bases are a match to TRBD2. V shed 5 bases and J 4 bases; nucleotides not matched to a gene: 11. This CDR3 contains 16 residues. Per germline, CDR1 SGHAT and CDR2 FQNNGV.

This chain joins TRBV11-2 and TRBJ2-7; TRBD1 is a possible D gene (5 bases). V was clipped by 5 bases and J by 4 bases, with 27 bases between them. The CDR3 is made up of 18 amino acids. Germline CDR1 SGHAT, CDR2 FQNNGV. CDR3 in amino acids: CASSPIKRGIGSVYEQYF. CDR3 coding DNA: TGTGCCAGCAGCCCTATTAAAAGGGGTATCGGCAGCGTTTACGAGCAGTACTTC.

The J gene is TRBJ2-2, the V gene TRBV5-6; 14 bases are shared with TRBD2. The V gene's germline CDR1 is SGHDT and CDR2 YYEEEE. V trimming: 5 bases; J trimming: 6 bases; junction bases outside the gene matches: 6. The CDR3 sequence is 16 residues long. The CDR3 sequence: CASRLWGLAGAGELFF. In DNA, the CDR3 is TGTGCCAGCAGGCTCTGGGGACTAGCGGGAGCCGGGGAGCTGTTTTTT.

The chain uses TRBV2 and TRBJ1-4; D is undetermined. Between the trimmed V and J ends, which lost 4 bases and 7 bases, there was a span of 10 bases. This CDR3 region has 13 residues. Germline values: CDR1 SNHLY, CDR2 FYNNEI. The CDR3 region has the DNA TGTGCCAGCAGTGGACTCGGAGGTGAAAAACTGTTTTTT. Amino acids: CASSGLGGEKLFF.

This clone was counted a single time. V gene TRBV6-1 combines with J gene TRBJ2-5, with D unclear. Germline lookup yields CDR1 MNHNS and CDR2 SASEGT. The CDR3 is 15 amino acids. Deletions cut 1 base from V and 5 bases from J, with 14 bases between. The CDR3 loop is CASSEDYRARETQYF. The CDR3 nucleotides read TGTGCCAGCAGTGAAGACTACCGAGCTAGGGAGACCCAGTACTTC.

The chain uses TRBV27 and TRBJ2-3, with a possible D match to TRBD1 (7 bases). CDR3 length: 13 residues. Between the trimmed V and J ends, which lost 8 bases and 8 bases, there was a span of 17 bases. From germline, CDR1 is MNHEY and CDR2 SMNVEV (reference sequence). The CDR3 loop reads CASGSHRGGTQYF. The CDR3 coding sequence is TGTGCCAGCGGGTCTCACAGGGGAGGTACGCAGTATTTT.

The chain has TRBV5-6 and TRBJ1-1; weak D call: TRBD1 (6 bases). This CDR3 is built from 15 residues. CDR1 is SGHDT and CDR2 is YYEEEE in the germline V gene. V lost 0 bases to trimming and J lost 4 bases, with 13 bases between them. This CDR3 is CASSLAGAGGTEAFF. CDR3 sequence (DNA): TGTGCCAGCAGCTTGGCGGGGGCGGGGGGCACTGAAGCTTTCTTT.

The chain employs TRBV10-3 and TRBJ1-1; D call uncertain. V dropped 0 bases and J dropped 1 base, with 15 bases sitting between them. Germline lookup yields CDR1 ENHRY and CDR2 SYGVKD. The CDR3 spans 17 residues. In DNA form, the CDR3 reads TGTGCCATCAGTGAGTCGGTGCAGGATCCACCGAACACTGAAGCTTTCTTT. It encodes CAISESVQDPPNTEAFF.

This clone was recorded once. The chain links TRBV19 to TRBJ2-6, with D maybe TRBD1 (6 bases). This CDR3 region has 15 residues. Germline lookup yields CDR1 LNHDA and CDR2 SQIVND (reference sequence). The V and J ends lost 6 bases and 1 base respectively, with 10 bases between them. The CDR3 is CASRLQGSGANVLTF. CDR3 coding DNA: TGTGCCAGTAGGTTACAGGGTTCTGGGGCCAACGTCCTGACTTTC.

The chain uses TRBV7-2 and TRBJ2-1, with 11 positions matching TRBD2. This CDR3 contains 17 residues. The ends lost 1 base at V and 7 bases at J; junction bases unmatched: 9. Germline V gene lookup returns CDR1 SGHTA and CDR2 FQGNSA. CDR3 in amino acids: CASSLVIAGGRSNEQFF. CDR3 DNA sequence: TGTGCCAGCAGCTTAGTAATAGCGGGGGGGCGGTCAAATGAGCAGTTCTTC.

This sequence joins TRBV5-6 and TRBJ2-5, with D tentatively TRBD2 (6 bases). From germline, CDR1 is SGHDT and CDR2 YYEEEE. CDR3 size: 14 residues. V lost 1 base and J lost 5, with 12 bases in between. CDR3 sequence reads: CASSLFSAGETQYF. CDR3 coding DNA: TGTGCCAGCAGCTTGTTCTCTGCGGGGGAGACCCAGTACTTC.

J is TRBJ2-3 and V is TRBV6-2 or TRBV6-3; 9 bases map to TRBD2. The germline gives CDR1 MNHEY, CDR2 SVGEGT. J gave up 5 bases and V 5 bases, and 11 bases lay outside the gene matches. The CDR3 runs to 16 residues. The CDR3, as DNA: TGTGCCAGCAGTCAGCGGGCGGGGGGGCCCGGAGATACGCAGTATTTT. It yields the protein CASSQRAGGPGDTQYF.

The chain couples TRBV5-8 to TRBJ2-3; 11 bases align to TRBD2. J was trimmed by 4 bases and V by 4 bases; bases with no gene match: 5. Germline lookup yields CDR1 SGHTS and CDR2 YDEGEE. The CDR3 loop spans 15 amino acids. CDR3 loop: CASSTGLAVADTQYF. CDR3 DNA sequence: TGTGCCAGCAGCACGGGACTAGCGGTGGCAGATACGCAGTATTTT.

The chain has TRBV11-1 and TRBJ1-2; D might be TRBD1 (6 bases). The CDR3 covers 13 residues. Germline CDR1 and CDR2: SGHAT and FQDESV (reference sequence). The V end lost 5 bases, the J end lost 6 bases, and 13 bases lay between the germline ends. The CDR3 DNA reads TGTGCCAGCAGCGTACGGACAGCCGATGGCTACACCTTC. Its translation: CASSVRTADGYTF.

CDR3 DNA sequence: TGCGCCAGCAGCTCCGGACAGGGGGCGGGAGATACGCAGTATTTT. Residues: CASSSGQGAGDTQYF. This sequence joins TRBV5-1 and TRBJ2-3; 11 bases line up with TRBD1. Germline V gene sequence: CDR1 SGHRS, CDR2 YFSETQ. The CDR3 has 15 residues. The J segment lost 5 bases and the V segment lost 3 bases, leaving 5 bases of the junction unmatched.

The chain is built from TRBV12-3 or TRBV12-4 and TRBJ2-2; D gene ambiguous. The CDR3 consists of 13 residues. Deletions cut 6 bases from V and 1 base from J, with 6 bases between. This chain's CDR3 is CASSVRNTGELFF. CDR3 DNA: TGTGCCAGCAGCGTCAGGAACACCGGGGAGCTGTTTTTT.

A single count supports this clone. The CDR3 DNA reads TGTGCCAGCAGGGAGGGTCCAGATACGCAGTATTTT. Residues: CASREGPDTQYF. The chain is built from TRBV2 and TRBJ2-3, with D tentatively TRBD2 (6 bases). The CDR3 runs 12 residues. Germline-derived CDR1 and CDR2 are SNHLY and FYNNEI. Trimming cost V 6 bases and J 4 bases, with 8 bases left between them.

The chain couples TRBV19 to TRBJ1-1; possible D gene TRBD1, 5 bases. The CDR3 sequence is 15 residues long. The V end was cut by 6 bases, the J end by 1 base, with 15 bases between. Per germline, CDR1 LNHDA and CDR2 SQIVND (reference sequence). The CDR3 coding sequence is TGTGCCAGTAGCCACTCCGGGGGGGGGAACACTGAAGCTTTCTTT. Translated, it gives CASSHSGGGNTEAFF. Full variable domain (rest looked up from reference TRBV19 and TRBJ1-1): DGGITQSPKYLFRKEGQNVTLSCEQNLNHDAMYWYRQDPGQGLRLIYYSQIVNDFQKGDIAEGYSVSREKKESFPLTVTSAQKNPTAFYLCASSHSGGGNTEAFFGQGTRLTVV.

This chain connects TRBV6-5 to TRBJ1-5; weak D call: TRBD1 (5 bases). Germline-derived CDR1 and CDR2 are MNHEY and SVGAGI. This CDR3 contains 15 residues. V was pared by 3 bases and J by 6 bases, with 15 bases between. The CDR3, as DNA: TGTGCCAGCAGTTATAGGTCGGGGGTCGGTCAGCCCCAGCATTTT. As protein: CASSYRSGVGQPQHF.

The rearrangement links TRBV5-1 to TRBJ2-7; D might be TRBD1 (5 bases). The CDR3 spans 15 residues. The ends were cut back, 4 bases at V and 2 bases at J, with 16 bases in the middle. Germline-derived CDR1 and CDR2 are SGHRS and YFSETQ. Here the CDR3 DNA reads TGCGCCAGCAGCCGTGGGTGGGGCCAACCCTACGAGCAGTACTTC. It is translated as CASSRGWGQPYEQYF. Drawing the rest from reference TRBV5-1 and TRBJ2-7, the complete variable domain is KAGVTQTPRYLIKTRGQQVTLSCSPISGHRSVSWYQQTPGQGLQFLFEYFSETQRNKGNFPGRFSGRQFSNSRSEMNVSTLELGDSALYLCASSRGWGQPYEQYFGPGTRLTVT.

The rearrangement links TRBV4-2 to TRBJ2-3, with TRBD2 identical over 8 bases. Germline CDR1 and CDR2: LGHNA and YNFKEQ. This CDR3 is 16 amino acids long. The ends lost 2 bases at V and 2 bases at J; junction bases unmatched: 6. The CDR3 sequence: CASSQSAGGYTDTQYF. In DNA form, the CDR3 reads TGTGCCAGCAGCCAATCTGCGGGGGGCTACACAGATACGCAGTATTTT.

This clone was seen only a few times. The chain couples TRBV27 to TRBJ1-5; 7 positions agree with TRBD1. Trimming took 6 bases from V and 7 from J; bases not matched to a gene: 9. Germline CDR1 is MNHEY and CDR2 is SMNVEV (reference sequence). This CDR3 is built from 14 residues. This CDR3 reads CASSFTTGVQPQHF. CDR3 sequence (DNA): TGTGCCAGCAGCTTTACCACAGGGGTACAGCCCCAGCATTTT.